Below are 32 T cell receptor beta chains sequenced from a single sample in a study of blood T cell repertoires in COVID-19. The method was immunoSEQ multiplex PCR; TCRdb's version includes in-frame clones alone and lacks a portion of them. The table lists some 160,000 clones, approximately 80% of them singletons, with 8% in the top ten. Sequenced: PBMCs or T cells enriched from blood (not recorded which). Receptor source: a woman in her forties or fifties who had recovered from COVID-19.

The chain recombines TRBV3-1 (or the pseudogene TRBV3-2) with TRBJ1-3, with D unresolved. V shed 4 bases and J shed 5 bases, with 15 bases lying between them. This CDR3 has 15 residues. Germline V CDR1 and CDR2: LGHDT, YNNKEL (reference sequence). The CDR3 loop reads CASSPRWQVRNTIYF. The CDR3 region has the DNA TGTGCCAGCAGCCCACGGTGGCAGGTCCGAAACACCATATATTTT.

The chain uses TRBV19 and TRBJ2-3; 8 bases agree with TRBD2. With V trimmed by 3 bases and J by 4 bases, 6 bases remained unmatched. CDR1 is LNHDA and CDR2 is SQIVND in the germline V gene (reference sequence). This CDR3 spans 15 amino acids. CDR3 nucleotide sequence: TGTGCCAGTAGTATGTACGGGGGGGGGCCAGATACGCAGTATTTT. Its protein product is CASSMYGGGPDTQYF. Together with reference TRBV19 and TRBJ2-3, the CDR3 gives the full variable domain: DGGITQSPKYLFRKEGQNVTLSCEQNLNHDAMYWYRQDPGQGLRLIYYSQIVNDFQKGDIAEGYSVSREKKESFPLTVTSAQKNPTAFYLCASSMYGGGPDTQYFGPGTRLTVL.

The rearrangement uses TRBV9 and TRBJ2-7; D possibly corresponds to TRBD2 (5 bases). Deletions cut 3 bases from V and 2 bases from J, with 18 bases between. This CDR3 has 16 residues. Looked up from germline, CDR1 is SGDLS and CDR2 is YYNGEE. CDR3 nucleotide sequence: TGTGCCAGCAGCGGCGGAGGTGCGTACGGAGCCTACGAGCAGTACTTC. It encodes CASSGGGAYGAYEQYF.

This chain uses TRBV6-2 or TRBV6-3 with TRBJ2-5, with 11 bases lining up with TRBD2. Germline V CDR1 and CDR2: MNHEY, SVGEGT. The CDR3 is 19 amino acids. The V segment lost 5 bases and the J segment 2 bases; nucleotides outside the gene matches: 16. CDR3 sequence (DNA): TGTGCCAGCAGTCCAATTCCGGGACTAGCGGCAAGGGTGCAAGAGACCCAGTACTTC. It codes for CASSPIPGLAARVQETQYF.

This sequence joins TRBV5-4 and TRBJ2-6; 8 nucleotides agree with TRBD1. V shed 4 bases, J shed 2 bases, and the junction held 14 bases outside the gene matches. CDR1 is SGHNT, CDR2 YYREEE, per germline (reference sequence). CDR3 length equals 19 residues. The CDR3 here is CASSQLDRGNQAGANVLTF. Here the CDR3 DNA reads TGTGCCAGCAGCCAATTAGACAGGGGCAATCAGGCTGGGGCCAACGTCCTGACTTTC.

This clone was recorded only once. The chain uses TRBV19 and TRBJ2-7, with 8 bases fitting TRBD1. The CDR3 spans 14 residues. V was pared by 3 bases and J by 7 bases, with 8 bases of the junction left unmatched. Germline values: CDR1 LNHDA, CDR2 SQIVND (reference sequence). The CDR3 loop is CASSIRQGANEQYF. The CDR3 coding sequence is TGTGCCAGTAGTATTAGGCAGGGGGCGAATGAGCAGTACTTC.

A word on this clone: The sample carries other DNA sequences with the same CDR3. The chain links TRBV3-1 (or the pseudogene TRBV3-2) to TRBJ1-1; D possibly corresponds to TRBD1 (5 bases). Germline values: CDR1 LGHDT, CDR2 YNNKEL (reference sequence). This CDR3 is built from 13 residues. The V end lost 4 bases, the J end lost 1 base, and 7 bases lay between the germline ends. The CDR3 reads CASSPTGNTEAFF. The CDR3 DNA sequence: TGTGCCAGCAGCCCCACAGGGAACACTGAAGCTTTCTTT.

The chain links TRBV5-4 to TRBJ2-7; the D is unclear. The germline gives CDR1 SGHNT, CDR2 YYREEE (reference sequence). The ends were cut back, 2 bases at V and 0 bases at J, with 6 bases in the middle. The CDR3 extends over 13 amino acids. The CDR3 sequence is CASSFGRSYEQYF. In DNA form, the CDR3 reads TGTGCCAGCAGCTTTGGGCGCTCCTACGAGCAGTACTTC.

The J gene is TRBJ2-7, the V gene TRBV18, with TRBD2 matching over 9 bases. This CDR3 comprises 15 residues. Germline trimming cut 3 bases from V and 3 bases from J; bases unmatched to any gene: 6. The V gene's germline CDR1 is KGHSH and CDR2 LQKENI. The CDR3 DNA reads TGTGCCAGCTCACCCGCCGGGACTAGCTACTACGAGCAGTACTTC. Its protein product is CASSPAGTSYYEQYF.

The chain couples TRBV11-2 to TRBJ2-3; 11 bases fit TRBD1. The germline gives CDR1 SGHAT, CDR2 FQNNGV. The CDR3 has 14 amino acids. Losses at the gene ends were 5 bases for V and 5 bases for J; bases not matched to a gene: 3. Written as DNA, the CDR3 is TGTGCCAGCAGCGGACAGGGGGCATTAGATACGCAGTATTTT. Protein product: CASSGQGALDTQYF.

The V and J genes are TRBV9 and TRBJ1-1, with 7 bases lining up with TRBD1. Germline CDR1 SGDLS, CDR2 YYNGEE. This CDR3 spans 14 amino acids. V lost 4 bases, J lost 0 bases, and 3 bases stayed unmatched. Here the CDR3 reads CASSPGGLNTEAFF. In DNA form, the CDR3 reads TGTGCCAGCAGCCCAGGGGGTCTGAACACTGAAGCTTTCTTT.

The V gene is TRBV6-1, the J gene TRBJ1-4; the match to TRBD1 covers 9 bases. Per germline, CDR1 MNHNS and CDR2 SASEGT. The length of the CDR3 is 17 residues. Germline trimming cut 3 bases from V and 10 bases from J; bases unmatched to any gene: 15. The CDR3 DNA follows: TGTGCCAGCAGTGATCCCGGGGGACAGGGTTGGAAGGGAAAACTGTTTTTT. Translating gives CASSDPGGQGWKGKLFF.

In its sample, this clone was seen a few times. This chain uses TRBV4-3 with TRBJ1-5; D uncertain. CDR1 and CDR2 from the germline V gene are LGHNA and YSLEER. The CDR3 length is 16 residues. V was pared by 0 bases and J by 0 bases, with 9 bases between. This chain's CDR3 is CASSQDITPSNQPQHF. CDR3 nucleotide sequence: TGCGCCAGCAGCCAAGATATCACTCCTAGCAATCAGCCCCAGCATTTT.

This clone was seen more than once but under ten times. This chain joins TRBV6-1 and TRBJ1-2; TRBD1 matches at 7 bases. The germline V gene has CDR1 MNHNS and CDR2 SASEGT. There are 16 residues in the CDR3. V shed 2 bases and J 8 bases; nucleotides not matched to a gene: 14. CDR3 DNA: TGTGCCAGCAGTGAATTCCGCGACAGGGTCGTTACGGGCTACACCTTC. This codes for CASSEFRDRVVTGYTF.

The chain recombines TRBV19 with TRBJ2-3, with 7 bases identical to TRBD2. The CDR3 is 16 residues long. Germline-derived CDR1 and CDR2 are LNHDA and SQIVND (reference sequence). Trimming cost V 5 bases and J 2 bases; bases outside gene matches: 10. The CDR3: CASSSMSGGVTDTQYF. Written as DNA, the CDR3 is TGTGCCAGTAGTTCAATGAGTGGGGGGGTCACAGATACGCAGTATTTT.

V is TRBV9 and J is TRBJ2-1; 9 positions agree with TRBD2. Unmatched junction bases numbered 7, after V lost 3 bases and J lost 3 bases. CDR1 and CDR2 (germline): SGDLS, YYNGEE. The CDR3 contains 16 residues. CDR3 DNA: TGTGCCAGCAGCGGGGTGGGACTAGCTCGCTACAATGAGCAGTTCTTC. Protein sequence: CASSGVGLARYNEQFF.

The chain uses TRBV2 and TRBJ2-7; D is unclear. CDR3 size: 12 residues. The V gene lost 5 bases and the J gene lost 3 bases, with 8 bases spanning the gap. Germline V gene sequence: CDR1 SNHLY, CDR2 FYNNEI. The chain's CDR3 is CASSRQGYEQYF. The CDR3 DNA sequence: TGTGCCAGCAGTCGACAAGGCTACGAGCAGTACTTC. The complete variable domain, with remaining parts taken from reference TRBV2 and TRBJ2-7, reads EPEVTQTPSHQVTQMGQEVILRCVPISNHLYFYWYRQILGQKVEFLVSFYNNEISEKSEIFDDQFSVERPDGSNFTLKIRSTKLEDSAMYFCASSRQGYEQYFGPGTRLTVT.

The chain has TRBV15 and TRBJ2-3; 10 nucleotides match TRBD2. Germline V gene data show CDR1 as LNHNV and CDR2 as YYDKDF (reference sequence). Losses at the gene ends were 5 bases for V and 3 bases for J; bases not matched to a gene: 8. The CDR3 extends over 16 amino acids. DNA of the CDR3: TGTGCCACCAGCGGGGGGCTAGCGGGAGCGACAGATACGCAGTATTTT. Its translation is CATSGGLAGATDTQYF.

This chain's CDR3 is CASSVGSGPNTEAFF. The CDR3 DNA sequence: TGTGCCAGCAGCGTAGGATCAGGGCCGAACACTGAAGCTTTCTTT. The chain has TRBV9 and TRBJ1-1; D may be TRBD1 (5 bases). Germline CDR1 is SGDLS and CDR2 is YYNGEE. CDR3 size: 15 residues. Trimming shortened V by 0 bases and J by 1 base, and 10 bases separated the two germline ends.

The V gene is TRBV12-3 or TRBV12-4, the J gene TRBJ1-1, with 7 bases lining up with TRBD1. The CDR3 is 12 residues long. Trimming removed 5 bases from V and 5 bases from J; junction bases left unmatched: 2. The CDR3 DNA reads as TGTGCCAGCAGTAAGACAGGGACTGAAGCTTTCTTT. Translation gives CASSKTGTEAFF.

The rearrangement joins TRBV4-2 to TRBJ2-5; D might be TRBD2 (6 bases). The CDR3 totals 16 residues. V was clipped by 2 bases and J by 1 base, with 14 bases between them. Germline CDR1 reads LGHNA; CDR2 reads YNFKEQ. The CDR3 region is CASSQRVGGSQETQYF. CDR3 nucleotides: TGTGCCAGCAGCCAAAGGGTGGGAGGCAGCCAAGAGACCCAGTACTTC.

This clone was seen once. The rearrangement links TRBV7-2 to TRBJ2-7, with a tentative D call TRBD1 (6 bases). Germline CDR1 SGHTA, CDR2 FQGNSA. Trimming left V 0 bases short and J 3 bases short, with 18 bases between. The CDR3 contains 17 residues. The CDR3 region is CASSLALGTSSFYEQYF. The CDR3 region has the DNA TGTGCCAGCAGCTTAGCGCTGGGGACAAGCAGTTTCTACGAGCAGTACTTC.

The chain recombines TRBV11-2 with TRBJ2-2; 13 nucleotides line up with TRBD2. Germline-derived CDR1 and CDR2 are SGHAT and FQNNGV. The CDR3 contains 14 residues. Trimming at V came to 6 bases and at J to 5 bases, leaving 0 bases not matched to a gene. CDR3 sequence reads: CASRLAGGTGELFF. The CDR3 nucleotides read TGTGCCAGCAGACTAGCGGGGGGGACCGGGGAGCTGTTTTTT.

V is TRBV20-1 and J is TRBJ2-3; no reliable D call. Germline V gene lookup returns CDR1 DFQATT and CDR2 SNEGSKA (reference sequence). Trimming pared 3 bases from V and 13 bases from J, leaving 11 bases between. The CDR3 runs to 10 residues. This CDR3 reads CSARAEAEYF. The CDR3 bases are TGCAGTGCTAGGGCCGAGGCGGAGTATTTT.

This chain connects TRBV7-9 to TRBJ2-7; TRBD1 matches at 8 bases. Germline-derived CDR1 and CDR2 are SEHNR and FQNEAQ (reference sequence). Losses at the gene ends were 1 base for V and 3 bases for J; bases not matched to a gene: 5. The CDR3 has 15 residues. This CDR3 reads CASSLGTGSFYEQYF. The CDR3 DNA sequence: TGTGCCAGCAGCTTAGGGACAGGGTCTTTCTACGAGCAGTACTTC.

V usage is TRBV20-1 and J usage is TRBJ1-2; 9 nucleotides agree with TRBD1. The V segment lost 6 bases and the J segment 8 bases; nucleotides outside the gene matches: 4. Germline V CDR1 and CDR2: DFQATT, SNEGSKA (reference sequence). There are 11 residues in the CDR3. CDR3 nucleotides: TGCAGTGCCACAGGGGGCGTAGGCTACACCTTC. Translating gives CSATGGVGYTF.

The J gene is TRBJ1-1, the V gene TRBV6-2 or TRBV6-3, with TRBD1 identical over 12 bases. Per the germline V gene, CDR1 is MNHEY and CDR2 is SVGEGT. The length of the CDR3 is 18 residues. The J segment lost 6 bases and the V segment lost 6 bases, leaving 17 bases of the junction unmatched. The CDR3 region is CASSLRGQGAELNAEAFF. CDR3 DNA: TGTGCCAGCAGCCTACGGGGACAGGGGGCCGAATTGAATGCTGAAGCTTTCTTT.

V gene TRBV7-6 combines with J gene TRBJ2-1; 9 bases fit TRBD2. CDR1 is SGHVS, CDR2 FNYEAQ, per germline. V shed 5 bases, J shed 4 bases, and the junction held 9 bases outside the gene matches. The CDR3 covers 16 residues. The DNA of the CDR3 is TGTGCCAGCAGCATGCGAGCGGGGGGAAATTACAATGAGCAGTTCTTC. Its protein product is CASSMRAGGNYNEQFF.

This sequence joins TRBV3-1 (or the pseudogene TRBV3-2) and TRBJ2-2, with D unresolved. Trimming pared 1 base from V and 3 bases from J, leaving 15 bases between. CDR1 is LGHDT, CDR2 YNNKEL, per germline (reference sequence). The CDR3 has 17 residues. The CDR3 here is CASSQGSGLTHTGELFF. The CDR3 DNA follows: TGTGCCAGCAGCCAAGGTTCAGGCCTAACTCACACCGGGGAGCTGTTTTTT.

The chain has TRBV2 and TRBJ1-2; 9 positions agree with TRBD1. V trimming: 4 bases; J trimming: 5 bases; junction bases outside the gene matches: 2. This CDR3 contains 13 residues. Looked up from germline, CDR1 is SNHLY and CDR2 is FYNNEI. In DNA form, the CDR3 reads TGTGCCAGCAGTGGGGACAGGGATTATGGCTACACCTTC. Residues: CASSGDRDYGYTF.

The V and J genes are TRBV12-5 and TRBJ1-4; 9 bases fit TRBD1. The J segment lost 8 bases and the V segment lost 6 bases, leaving 10 bases of the junction unmatched. Germline loops: CDR1 LGHNT, CDR2 FRNRAP. The CDR3 is made up of 15 amino acids. The DNA for the CDR3 is TGTGCTAGTGGCTCCGGGACAGGGATGGGGGAAAAACTGTTTTTT. Amino acid sequence: CASGSGTGMGEKLFF.

The V and J genes are TRBV12-3 or TRBV12-4 and TRBJ1-1; 11 bases agree with TRBD1. The CDR3 is 13 residues long. Unmatched junction bases numbered 1, after V lost 4 bases and J lost 6 bases. This chain's CDR3 is CASSWTGGSEAFF. Written as DNA, the CDR3 is TGTGCCAGCAGTTGGACAGGGGGCTCTGAAGCTTTCTTT.